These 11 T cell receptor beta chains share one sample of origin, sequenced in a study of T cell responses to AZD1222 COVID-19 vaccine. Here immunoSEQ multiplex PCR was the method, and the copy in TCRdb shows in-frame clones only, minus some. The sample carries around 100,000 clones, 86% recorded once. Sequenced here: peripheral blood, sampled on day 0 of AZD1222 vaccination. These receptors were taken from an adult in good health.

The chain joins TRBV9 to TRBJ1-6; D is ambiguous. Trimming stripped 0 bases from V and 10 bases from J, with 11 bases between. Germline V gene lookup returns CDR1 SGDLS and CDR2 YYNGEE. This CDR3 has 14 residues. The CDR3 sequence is CASSVGVTGSPLHF. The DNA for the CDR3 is TGTGCCAGCAGCGTAGGGGTCACCGGGTCACCCCTCCACTTT.

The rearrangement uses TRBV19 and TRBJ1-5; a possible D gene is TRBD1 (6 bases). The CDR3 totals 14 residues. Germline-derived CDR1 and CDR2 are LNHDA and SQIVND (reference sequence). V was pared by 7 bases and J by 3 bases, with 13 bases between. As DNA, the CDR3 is TGTGCCAGTAATAAGGGACAAAACAATCAGCCCCAGCATTTT. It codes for CASNKGQNNQPQHF. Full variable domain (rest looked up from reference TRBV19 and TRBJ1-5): DGGITQSPKYLFRKEGQNVTLSCEQNLNHDAMYWYRQDPGQGLRLIYYSQIVNDFQKGDIAEGYSVSREKKESFPLTVTSAQKNPTAFYLCASNKGQNNQPQHFGDGTRLSIL.

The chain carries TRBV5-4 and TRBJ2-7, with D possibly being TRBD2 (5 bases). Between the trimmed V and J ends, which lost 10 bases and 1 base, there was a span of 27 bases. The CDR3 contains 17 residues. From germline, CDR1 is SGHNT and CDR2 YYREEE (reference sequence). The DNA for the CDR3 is TGTGCCTTCCGGCGGTCAGGAGGTGAGGCAGGATCCTACGAGCAGTACTTC. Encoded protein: CAFRRSGGEAGSYEQYF.

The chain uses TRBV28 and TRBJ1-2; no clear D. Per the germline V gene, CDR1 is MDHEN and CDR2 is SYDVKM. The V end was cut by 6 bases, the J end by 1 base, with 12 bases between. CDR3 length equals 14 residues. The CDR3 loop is CASSRTEFNYGYTF. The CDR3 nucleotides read TGTGCCAGCAGCCGAACAGAGTTTAACTATGGCTACACCTTC.

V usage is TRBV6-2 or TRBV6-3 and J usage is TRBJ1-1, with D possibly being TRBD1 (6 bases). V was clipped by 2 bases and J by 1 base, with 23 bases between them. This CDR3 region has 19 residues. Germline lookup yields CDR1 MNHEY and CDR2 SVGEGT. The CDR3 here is CASSYPLSVGRGANTEAFF. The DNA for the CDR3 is TGTGCCAGCAGTTACCCACTATCTGTGGGTAGGGGGGCGAACACTGAAGCTTTCTTT.

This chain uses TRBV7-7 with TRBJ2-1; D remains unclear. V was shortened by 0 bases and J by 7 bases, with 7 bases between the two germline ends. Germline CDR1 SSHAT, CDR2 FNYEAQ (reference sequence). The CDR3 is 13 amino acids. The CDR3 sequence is CASSLARGNEQFF. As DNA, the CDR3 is TGTGCCAGCAGCTTAGCGCGTGGAAATGAGCAGTTCTTC.

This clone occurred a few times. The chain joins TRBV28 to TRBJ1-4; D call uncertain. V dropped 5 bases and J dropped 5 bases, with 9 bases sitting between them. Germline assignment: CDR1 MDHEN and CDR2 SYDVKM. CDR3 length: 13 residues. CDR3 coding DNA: TGTGCCAGCAGTATCCGGACGAATGAAAAACTGTTTTTT. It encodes CASSIRTNEKLFF. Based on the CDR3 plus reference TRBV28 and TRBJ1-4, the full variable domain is DVKVTQSSRYLVKRTGEKVFLECVQDMDHENMFWYRQDPGLGLRLIYFSYDVKMKEKGDIPEGYSVSREKKERFSLILESASTNQTSMYLCASSIRTNEKLFFGSGTQLSVL.

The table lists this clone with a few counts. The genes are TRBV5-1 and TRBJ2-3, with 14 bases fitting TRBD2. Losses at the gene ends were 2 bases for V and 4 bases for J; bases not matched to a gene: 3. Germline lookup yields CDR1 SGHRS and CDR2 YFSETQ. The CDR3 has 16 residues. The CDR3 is CASSFGTSGSSDTQYF. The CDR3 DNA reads TGCGCCAGCAGCTTCGGGACTAGCGGGAGCTCAGATACGCAGTATTTT.

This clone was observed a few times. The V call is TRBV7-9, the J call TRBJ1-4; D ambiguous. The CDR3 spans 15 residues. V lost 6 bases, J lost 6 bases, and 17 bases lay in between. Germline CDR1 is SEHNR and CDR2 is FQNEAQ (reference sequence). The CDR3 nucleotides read TGTGCCAGCAGTTTCACGACATCCCGGGATGAAAAACTGTTTTTT. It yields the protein CASSFTTSRDEKLFF.

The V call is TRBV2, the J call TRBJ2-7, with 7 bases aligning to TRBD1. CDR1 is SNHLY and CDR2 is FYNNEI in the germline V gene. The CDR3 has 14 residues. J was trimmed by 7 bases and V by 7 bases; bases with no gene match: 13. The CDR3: CASIFTGAPGEQYF. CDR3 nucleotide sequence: TGTGCCAGCATTTTTACAGGGGCCCCTGGGGAGCAGTACTTC.

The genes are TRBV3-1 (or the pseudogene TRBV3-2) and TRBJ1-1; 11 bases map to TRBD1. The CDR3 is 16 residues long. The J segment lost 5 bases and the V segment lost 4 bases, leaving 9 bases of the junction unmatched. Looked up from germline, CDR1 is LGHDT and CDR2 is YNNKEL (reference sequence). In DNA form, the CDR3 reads TGTGCCAGCAGCCTCGGGACAGGGGGAGGTGTTACTGAAGCTTTCTTT. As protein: CASSLGTGGGVTEAFF.